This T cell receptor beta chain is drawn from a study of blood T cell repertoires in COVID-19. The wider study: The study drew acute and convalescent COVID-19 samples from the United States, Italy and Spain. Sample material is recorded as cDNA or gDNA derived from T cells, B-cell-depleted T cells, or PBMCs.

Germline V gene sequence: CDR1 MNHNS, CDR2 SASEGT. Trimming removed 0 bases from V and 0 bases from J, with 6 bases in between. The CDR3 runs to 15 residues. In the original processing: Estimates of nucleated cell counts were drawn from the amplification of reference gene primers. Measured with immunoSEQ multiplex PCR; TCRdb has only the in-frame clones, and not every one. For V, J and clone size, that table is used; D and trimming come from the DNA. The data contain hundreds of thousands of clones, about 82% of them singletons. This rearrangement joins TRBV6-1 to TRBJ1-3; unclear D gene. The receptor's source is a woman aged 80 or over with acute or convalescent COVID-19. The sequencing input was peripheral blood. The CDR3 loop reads CASSEAHISGNTIYF. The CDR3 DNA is TGTGCCAGCAGTGAAGCGCACATCTCTGGAAACACCATATATTTT.